The 14 T cell receptor beta chains below all came from one sample that was sequenced in a study of T cell repertoires in cytomegalovirus infection (dated by TCRdb to between 2018 and 2021). The instrument given in TCRdb is Illumina HiSeq 1500. TCRdb's own reprocessing of the public reads used fastp at Q25 and MiXCR and kept productive beta chains. One record per CDR3 amino acid sequence lists the most common genes and DNA. In all, the sample holds just under 550,000 distinct CDR3 sequences, and approximately 25% of those were seen once. Roughly an eighth of the sample is taken by the ten largest. Sequenced: PBMCs. The receptors were sampled from a human donor in good health (CMV status not recorded). Some clones in this sample may be carry-over from other donors' samples.

This clonotype was seen at least ten times. The V and J genes are TRBV12-3 or TRBV12-4 and TRBJ1-1; D unresolved. This CDR3 contains 15 residues. With 3 bases removed from V and 4 bases from J, the gap between germline ends came to 15 bases. Here the CDR3 reads CASSFLNAWGTEAFF. CDR3 bases: TGTGCCAGCAGTTTCTTGAACGCTTGGGGCACTGAAGCTTTCTTT.

There are a few counts of this clonotype. The chain joins TRBV6-5 to TRBJ2-3; 9 nucleotides align to TRBD1. V lost 2 bases, J lost 5 bases, and 5 bases stayed unmatched. Germline CDR1 is MNHEY and CDR2 is SVGAGI. The CDR3 is 15 residues long. CDR3 sequence reads: CASSYGTGKGDTQYF. CDR3 coding DNA: TGTGCCAGCAGTTACGGGACAGGGAAAGGAGATACGCAGTATTTT.

The rearrangement joins TRBV12-5 to TRBJ2-1; 12 nucleotides agree with TRBD2. The V gene end was trimmed by 1 base and the J gene end by 10 bases; junction bases not matched to a gene: 8. The CDR3 is 16 residues long. CDR1 and CDR2 (germline): LGHNT, FRNRAP. The CDR3 nucleotides read TGTGCTAGTGGTTTGGGACCGACTAGCGGGAGAAGAGAGCAGTTCTTC. It specifies CASGLGPTSGRREQFF.

This clonotype has at least ten counts. This sequence joins TRBV28 and TRBJ2-7, with 7 bases lining up with TRBD2. The J segment lost 4 bases and the V segment lost 8 bases, leaving 11 bases of the junction unmatched. Germline CDR1 is MDHEN and CDR2 is SYDVKM. This CDR3 is built from 14 residues. The CDR3: CASCLATSPYEQYF. CDR3 bases: TGTGCCAGCTGCCTCGCGACTAGCCCTTACGAGCAGTACTTC.

The chain carries TRBV6-2 or TRBV6-3 and TRBJ2-1; 11 bases are a match to TRBD2. CDR3 length: 16 amino acids. The J segment lost 7 bases and the V segment lost 0 bases, leaving 5 bases of the junction unmatched. Per the germline V gene, CDR1 is MNHEY and CDR2 is SVGEGT. CDR3 DNA sequence: TGTGCCAGCAGTTACTCTAGCGGGAGGGGGGGGAATGAGCAGTTCTTC. Its translation: CASSYSSGRGGNEQFF.

Only a few counts were recorded for this clonotype. The chain carries TRBV2 and TRBJ2-3; unclear D gene. The germline V and J ends were trimmed by 4 bases and 1 base, with 12 bases remaining between them. Germline values: CDR1 SNHLY, CDR2 FYNNEI. CDR3 size: 15 residues. The CDR3 loop is CASSVGFSGTDTQYF. In nucleotides, the CDR3 is TGTGCCAGCAGTGTGGGGTTTTCGGGCACAGATACGCAGTATTTT.

This chain joins TRBV11-3 and TRBJ1-1; 10 positions agree with TRBD1. This CDR3 spans 20 amino acids. V lost 0 bases, J lost 5 bases, and 18 bases stayed unmatched. The germline gives CDR1 SGHNT, CDR2 YENEEA. DNA for the CDR3: TGTGCCAGCAGCTTAGACGGGACAGGGGATCCGGAAACCCGAAGGACTGAAGCTTTCTTT. Translation gives CASSLDGTGDPETRRTEAFF.

The rearrangement joins TRBV6-1 to TRBJ2-1, with D unclear. This CDR3 spans 15 amino acids. Germline CDR1 is MNHNS and CDR2 is SASEGT. The V and J ends lost 5 bases and 2 bases respectively, with 13 bases between them. Here the CDR3 DNA reads TGTGCCAGCAGTTACGCGCGAGCGACCTACAATGAGCAGTTCTTC. Protein product: CASSYARATYNEQFF.

Only a few counts were recorded for this clonotype. This chain connects TRBV3-1 to TRBJ1-1; D is uncertain. Germline-derived CDR1 and CDR2 are LGHDT and YNNKEL (reference sequence). The CDR3 spans 15 residues. V was cut by 0 bases and J by 4 bases, with 12 bases left in between. In nucleotides, the CDR3 is TGTGCCAGCAGCCAAGATAACGCCCTGGGCACTGAAGCTTTCTTT. Protein product: CASSQDNALGTEAFF.

The chain links TRBV24-1 to TRBJ1-1; possible D gene TRBD1, 6 bases. CDR1 is KGHDR and CDR2 is SFDVKD in the germline V gene. The CDR3 totals 15 residues. Trimming pared 3 bases from V and 3 bases from J, leaving 13 bases between. CDR3 amino acids: CATSDPRGADTEAFF. The CDR3 nucleotides read TGTGCCACCAGTGATCCCCGGGGGGCGGACACTGAAGCTTTCTTT.

This clonotype was seen at least ten times. The genes are TRBV7-2 and TRBJ1-2, with D uncertain. Germline V gene sequence: CDR1 SGHTA, CDR2 FQGNSA. CDR3 length: 15 residues. The V end lost 2 bases, the J end lost 2 bases, and 12 bases lay between the germline ends. The CDR3, as DNA: TGTGCCAGCAGCTTACGGCGATCGGGGAACTATGGCTACACCTTC. It translates to CASSLRRSGNYGYTF.

CDR3 protein: CASRIGGGQSTEAFF. The DNA for the CDR3 is TGTGCCAGTAGGATCGGAGGAGGGCAGAGCACTGAAGCTTTCTTT. This chain uses TRBV19 with TRBJ1-1; D gene ambiguous. CDR1 and CDR2 (germline): LNHDA, SQIVND (reference sequence). The CDR3 is 15 amino acids. V lost 6 bases and J lost 4, with 18 bases in between.

The J gene is TRBJ2-1, the V gene TRBV13; 9 nucleotides line up with TRBD2. The CDR3 runs 16 residues. Trimming cost V 5 bases and J 6 bases; bases outside gene matches: 11. CDR1 and CDR2 from the germline V gene are PRHDT and FYEKMQ (reference sequence). CDR3 nucleotide sequence: TGTGCCAGCAGCATTAGAACCGGGACTAGCCGCAATGAGCAGTTCTTC. Encoded protein: CASSIRTGTSRNEQFF.

This clonotype was picked up a small number of times. The chain uses TRBV30 and TRBJ2-1; D remains ambiguous. Germline V lookup: CDR1 GTSNPN, CDR2 SVGIG (reference sequence). This CDR3 is 11 amino acids long. Trimming removed 5 bases at V and 4 bases at J, with 6 bases between. This CDR3 reads CAWQEYNEQFF. CDR3 in DNA: TGTGCCTGGCAGGAATACAATGAGCAGTTCTTC.